This is a list of T cell receptor beta chains from one sample in a study of vaccination and CD4 T cells after COVID-19. MiXCR, applied by TCRdb to the PCR reads, yields one record per CDR3 protein. The sample carries 15,000 to 20,000 distinct CDR3 sequences, roughly a quarter recorded once. For these receptors, no antigen is known. Sequenced input: cultured CD4+ T cells from blood. These receptors were collected from a human donor with COVID-19. The CDR3 runs from the conserved cysteine through the conserved F or W. The order of the fields is clone size, D gene, V gene, J gene, CDR3 protein, CDR3 DNA. D genes are given only for firm matches. Size tells how often a clone was seen (once, few, many) or the class of an expanded clone, and some rows leave it out.

abundance: few
d_gene: TRBD1
v_gene: TRBV6-1
j_gene: TRBJ2-5
CDR3aa: CASSEAPSDREYF
CDR3nt: TGTGCCAGCAGTGAAGCGCCCTCGGACAGGGAGTACTTC

abundance: -
d_gene: -
v_gene: TRBV7-3
j_gene: TRBJ2-1
CDR3aa: CASSLSRDNEQFF
CDR3nt: TGTGCCAGCAGCTTAAGCAGAGACAATGAGCAGTTCTTC

abundance: -
d_gene: -
v_gene: TRBV19
j_gene: TRBJ1-5
CDR3aa: CASSYWGSNQPQHF
CDR3nt: TGTGCCAGTAGTTATTGGGGGAGCAATCAGCCCCAGCATTTT

abundance: -
d_gene: -
v_gene: TRBV6-2/TRBV6-3
j_gene: TRBJ1-5
CDR3aa: CASSYQGLRQPQHF
CDR3nt: TGTGCCAGCAGTTATCAGGGGCTTCGCCAGCCCCAGCATTTT

abundance: -
d_gene: -
v_gene: TRBV14
j_gene: TRBJ2-7
CDR3aa: CASSLFGGKVDEQYF
CDR3nt: TGTGCCAGCAGCCTCTTTGGGGGTAAGGTCGACGAGCAGTACTTC

abundance: -
d_gene: -
v_gene: TRBV5-3
j_gene: TRBJ2-4
CDR3aa: CARSPPGHLGTNIQYF
CDR3nt: TGTGCCAGAAGCCCACCGGGACACCTCGGGACAAACATTCAGTACTTC

abundance: -
d_gene: TRBD1
v_gene: TRBV11-2
j_gene: TRBJ2-3
CDR3aa: CASSLGGQGTDTQYF
CDR3nt: TGTGCCAGCAGCTTGGGGGGACAGGGCACAGATACGCAGTATTTT

abundance: -
d_gene: -
v_gene: TRBV6-2/TRBV6-3
j_gene: TRBJ2-1
CDR3aa: CTSSYRSNTYNEQFF
CDR3nt: TGTACCAGCAGTTATAGGTCTAACACCTACAATGAGCAGTTCTTC

abundance: -
d_gene: -
v_gene: TRBV11-2
j_gene: TRBJ2-1
CDR3aa: CASRPIRVRSYNEQFF
CDR3nt: TGTGCCAGCAGGCCGATCAGGGTTCGTTCCTACAATGAGCAGTTCTTC

abundance: few
d_gene: -
v_gene: TRBV15
j_gene: TRBJ2-5
CDR3aa: CATSRVLTRAQETQYF
CDR3nt: TGTGCCACCAGCAGAGTCCTGACTAGGGCCCAAGAGACCCAGTACTTC

abundance: few
d_gene: -
v_gene: TRBV12-3/TRBV12-4
j_gene: TRBJ1-2
CDR3aa: CASSLEGLNYGYTF
CDR3nt: TGTGCCAGCAGTTTGGAAGGGCTTAACTATGGCTACACCTTC

abundance: few
d_gene: -
v_gene: TRBV5-1
j_gene: TRBJ1-2
CDR3aa: CASTSGGRAGGYTF
CDR3nt: TGCGCCAGCACCTCGGGAGGTAGGGCCGGTGGCTACACCTTC

abundance: few
d_gene: -
v_gene: TRBV7-9
j_gene: TRBJ1-1
CDR3aa: CASSLSTDTEAFF
CDR3nt: TGTGCCAGCAGCCTTAGTACCGACACTGAAGCTTTCTTT

abundance: few
d_gene: -
v_gene: TRBV12-5
j_gene: TRBJ2-3
CDR3aa: CASGSGLGDTQYF
CDR3nt: TGTGCTAGTGGCTCCGGGCTCGGAGATACGCAGTATTTT

abundance: -
d_gene: -
v_gene: TRBV6-2/TRBV6-3
j_gene: TRBJ1-6
CDR3aa: CASRPGTPLSYNSPLHF
CDR3nt: TGTGCCAGCAGACCCGGGACGCCTCTGTCCTATAATTCACCCCTCCACTTT

abundance: -
d_gene: TRBD2
v_gene: TRBV6-1
j_gene: TRBJ2-7
CDR3aa: CASAQAGTYGEQYF
CDR3nt: TGTGCCAGCGCCCAAGCGGGGACTTATGGAGAGCAGTACTTC

abundance: -
d_gene: -
v_gene: TRBV29-1
j_gene: TRBJ2-6
CDR3aa: CSVGAISGANVLTF
CDR3nt: TGCAGCGTTGGGGCAATCTCTGGGGCCAACGTCCTGACTTTC

abundance: -
d_gene: TRBD2
v_gene: TRBV5-6
j_gene: TRBJ2-5
CDR3aa: CASSLLAGTSRETQYF
CDR3nt: TGTGCCAGCAGCCTATTGGCAGGGACTAGCAGAGAGACCCAGTACTTC

abundance: few
d_gene: TRBD1
v_gene: TRBV19
j_gene: TRBJ2-2
CDR3aa: CASMATGTTGELFF
CDR3nt: TGTGCCAGTATGGCGACAGGGACCACCGGGGAGCTGTTTTTT

abundance: few
d_gene: -
v_gene: TRBV7-3
j_gene: TRBJ1-1
CDR3aa: CASSQAGGNTEAFF
CDR3nt: TGTGCCAGCAGCCAAGCTGGGGGGAACACTGAAGCTTTCTTT

abundance: once
d_gene: TRBD1
v_gene: TRBV12-3/TRBV12-4
j_gene: TRBJ2-3
CDR3aa: CASSLGDRSTDTQYF
CDR3nt: TGTGCCAGCAGTTTAGGGGACAGGAGCACAGATACGCAGTATTTT

abundance: -
d_gene: -
v_gene: TRBV9
j_gene: TRBJ2-1
CDR3aa: CASSVDTSNNEQFF
CDR3nt: TGTGCCAGCAGCGTCGATACTAGCAACAATGAGCAGTTCTTC

abundance: few
d_gene: -
v_gene: TRBV7-2
j_gene: TRBJ1-5
CDR3aa: CASSLIGSGQPQHF
CDR3nt: TGTGCCAGCAGCTTAATCGGATCGGGGCAGCCCCAGCATTTT

abundance: few
d_gene: -
v_gene: TRBV28
j_gene: TRBJ1-3
CDR3aa: CASSLAVLNTIYF
CDR3nt: TGTGCCAGCAGTTTGGCCGTTTTAAACACCATATATTTT

abundance: few
d_gene: -
v_gene: TRBV6-1
j_gene: TRBJ1-5
CDR3aa: CASNHPRPSNQPQHF
CDR3nt: TGTGCCAGCAACCACCCGCGGCCGAGCAATCAGCCCCAGCATTTT

abundance: -
d_gene: -
v_gene: TRBV7-6
j_gene: TRBJ2-3
CDR3aa: CASSLLALADTQYF
CDR3nt: TGTGCCAGCAGCTTACTTGCGCTTGCAGATACGCAGTATTTT

abundance: -
d_gene: TRBD2
v_gene: TRBV20-1
j_gene: TRBJ2-5
CDR3aa: CSASRGFDETQYF
CDR3nt: TGCAGTGCTTCGCGGGGGTTTGATGAGACCCAGTACTTC

abundance: -
d_gene: -
v_gene: TRBV3-1
j_gene: TRBJ1-6
CDR3aa: CASSQVGTDSPLHF
CDR3nt: TGTGCCAGCAGCCAGGTGGGAACTGATTCACCCCTCCACTTT

abundance: -
d_gene: TRBD2
v_gene: TRBV5-1
j_gene: TRBJ2-5
CDR3aa: CASSFSGREETQYF
CDR3nt: TGCGCCAGCAGCTTTAGCGGGAGGGAAGAGACCCAGTACTTC

abundance: -
d_gene: -
v_gene: TRBV20-1
j_gene: TRBJ2-5
CDR3aa: CSARVQGSETQYF
CDR3nt: TGCAGTGCTAGAGTACAGGGTTCCGAGACCCAGTACTTC

abundance: -
d_gene: -
v_gene: TRBV18
j_gene: TRBJ1-6
CDR3aa: CASSPWADYNSPLHF
CDR3nt: TGTGCCAGCTCACCATGGGCAGACTATAATTCACCCCTCCACTTT

abundance: few
d_gene: -
v_gene: TRBV20-1
j_gene: TRBJ1-5
CDR3aa: CSASNPGGDQPQHF
CDR3nt: TGCAGTGCTAGTAACCCCGGAGGGGATCAGCCCCAGCATTTT

abundance: -
d_gene: TRBD1
v_gene: TRBV2
j_gene: TRBJ2-5
CDR3aa: CASSATGGRETQYF
CDR3nt: TGTGCCAGCAGTGCGACAGGGGGGCGGGAGACCCAGTACTTC

abundance: -
d_gene: -
v_gene: TRBV2
j_gene: TRBJ1-6
CDR3aa: CASSTGEGSPLHF
CDR3nt: TGTGCCAGCAGTACAGGTGAAGGTTCACCCCTCCACTTT

abundance: -
d_gene: -
v_gene: TRBV2
j_gene: TRBJ2-3
CDR3aa: CAGLQGASTDTQYF
CDR3nt: TGTGCCGGACTACAGGGTGCTAGCACAGATACGCAGTATTTT

abundance: -
d_gene: -
v_gene: TRBV11-2
j_gene: TRBJ2-7
CDR3aa: CASSRDWSSYEQYF
CDR3nt: TGTGCCAGCAGCCGGGACTGGAGCTCCTACGAGCAGTACTTC

abundance: -
d_gene: TRBD1
v_gene: TRBV23-1
j_gene: TRBJ1-5
CDR3aa: CASSPRQGAHHQPQHF
CDR3nt: TGCGCCAGCAGTCCCCGACAGGGGGCCCACCATCAGCCCCAGCATTTT

abundance: few
d_gene: TRBD2
v_gene: TRBV19
j_gene: TRBJ2-2
CDR3aa: CASSISLAAGGELFF
CDR3nt: TGTGCCAGTAGTATTAGTCTAGCGGCCGGCGGGGAGCTGTTTTTT

abundance: -
d_gene: -
v_gene: TRBV9
j_gene: TRBJ1-2
CDR3aa: CASSVDGPPSGYTF
CDR3nt: TGTGCCAGCAGCGTGGACGGTCCGCCATCAGGCTACACCTTC

abundance: -
d_gene: -
v_gene: TRBV5-1
j_gene: TRBJ1-2
CDR3aa: CASSNGGQNYGYTF
CDR3nt: TGCGCCAGCAGCAATGGAGGACAGAACTATGGCTACACCTTC

abundance: few
d_gene: -
v_gene: TRBV28
j_gene: TRBJ2-7
CDR3aa: CASSSRTTPREQYF
CDR3nt: TGTGCCAGCAGTTCCCGGACCACCCCACGAGAGCAGTACTTC

abundance: once
d_gene: TRBD2
v_gene: TRBV7-2
j_gene: TRBJ2-1
CDR3aa: CASSLAQLAGDEQFF
CDR3nt: TGTGCCAGCAGCTTAGCGCAACTAGCGGGGGATGAGCAGTTCTTC

abundance: few
d_gene: -
v_gene: TRBV5-6
j_gene: TRBJ1-1
CDR3aa: CASSFDGEAFF
CDR3nt: TGTGCCAGCAGCTTTGACGGTGAAGCTTTCTTT

abundance: -
d_gene: TRBD2
v_gene: TRBV20-1
j_gene: TRBJ2-1
CDR3aa: CSATRGGYPNEQFF
CDR3nt: TGCAGTGCTACACGGGGGGGGTATCCCAATGAGCAGTTCTTC

abundance: -
d_gene: -
v_gene: TRBV5-1
j_gene: TRBJ1-1
CDR3aa: CASSLDGRNTEAFF
CDR3nt: TGCGCCAGCAGCTTGGACGGCAGGAACACTGAAGCTTTCTTT

abundance: few
d_gene: -
v_gene: TRBV7-6
j_gene: TRBJ2-7
CDR3aa: CASSLDRGGTYEQYF
CDR3nt: TGTGCCAGCAGCTTAGATCGCGGCGGGACTTACGAGCAGTACTTC

abundance: -
d_gene: -
v_gene: TRBV28
j_gene: TRBJ1-3
CDR3aa: CASRGGTSGNTIYF
CDR3nt: TGTGCCAGCAGGGGGGGCACGTCTGGAAACACCATATATTTT

abundance: -
d_gene: -
v_gene: TRBV10-2
j_gene: TRBJ2-2
CDR3aa: CASSPGEYTGELFF
CDR3nt: TGCGCCAGCAGCCCAGGGGAGTACACCGGGGAGCTGTTTTTT

abundance: few
d_gene: -
v_gene: TRBV12-3/TRBV12-4
j_gene: TRBJ1-1
CDR3aa: CASSGGREDTEAFF
CDR3nt: TGTGCCAGCAGCGGAGGCAGGGAGGACACTGAAGCTTTCTTT

abundance: -
d_gene: -
v_gene: TRBV19
j_gene: TRBJ2-7
CDR3aa: CASSIEGGYEQYF
CDR3nt: TGTGCCAGTAGTATTGAAGGGGGCTACGAGCAGTACTTC

abundance: -
d_gene: TRBD2
v_gene: TRBV12-3/TRBV12-4
j_gene: TRBJ2-2
CDR3aa: CASSLGTRRAGELFF
CDR3nt: TGTGCCAGCAGTCTCGGGACTAGGAGGGCCGGGGAGCTGTTTTTT

abundance: -
d_gene: TRBD1
v_gene: TRBV18
j_gene: TRBJ2-7
CDR3aa: CASSPLVTGSYEQYF
CDR3nt: TGTGCCAGCTCACCACTCGTGACAGGGAGCTACGAGCAGTACTTC

abundance: few
d_gene: -
v_gene: TRBV6-2/TRBV6-3
j_gene: TRBJ1-5
CDR3aa: CASTEGHWNQPQHF
CDR3nt: TGTGCCAGCACGGAGGGTCACTGGAATCAGCCCCAGCATTTT

abundance: few
d_gene: TRBD1
v_gene: TRBV7-2
j_gene: TRBJ2-3
CDR3aa: CASSPRGGDTDTQYF
CDR3nt: TGTGCCAGCAGCCCCCGAGGGGGCGATACAGATACGCAGTATTTT